This T cell receptor (beta chain) emerged from a study of spatial heterogeneity in lung cancer. Background on the study: The donors, 72 patients with untreated early-stage non-small cell lung cancer, provided the samples. After resection, follow-up PBMC samples were sequenced when available, at a median of about 26 months later. General study points: Tumor TCRs that were ubiquitous and expanded showed up in blood more at resection than follow-up.

Via MiXCR, TCRdb re-called the 5' RACE reads, giving one row per CDR3 protein. The sample lists about 52,000 distinct CDR3 sequences, 6% to 8.5% occurring once. This clonotype was counted only a few times. Antigen specificity is unknown. Time point specified: blood at routine non-recurrence follow-up after resection. Whole RNA, which was extracted from tumor, nontumor lung tissue or frozen PBMC, was sequenced without any cell sorting. Germline CDR1 MNHEY, CDR2 SVGEGT. CDR3 size: 15 residues. Deletions cut 8 bases from V and 6 bases from J, with 23 bases between. The TCR sequence derives from a female donor with early-stage non-small cell lung cancer. V usage is TRBV6-2 or TRBV6-3 and J usage is TRBJ2-7; possible D gene TRBD1, 6 bases. The material was PBMCs, obtained at follow-up. The DNA for the CDR3 is TGTGCCAGCTGGCGATTCGGGACATTTAAATCCGAGCAGTACTTC. It is translated as CASWRFGTFKSEQYF.